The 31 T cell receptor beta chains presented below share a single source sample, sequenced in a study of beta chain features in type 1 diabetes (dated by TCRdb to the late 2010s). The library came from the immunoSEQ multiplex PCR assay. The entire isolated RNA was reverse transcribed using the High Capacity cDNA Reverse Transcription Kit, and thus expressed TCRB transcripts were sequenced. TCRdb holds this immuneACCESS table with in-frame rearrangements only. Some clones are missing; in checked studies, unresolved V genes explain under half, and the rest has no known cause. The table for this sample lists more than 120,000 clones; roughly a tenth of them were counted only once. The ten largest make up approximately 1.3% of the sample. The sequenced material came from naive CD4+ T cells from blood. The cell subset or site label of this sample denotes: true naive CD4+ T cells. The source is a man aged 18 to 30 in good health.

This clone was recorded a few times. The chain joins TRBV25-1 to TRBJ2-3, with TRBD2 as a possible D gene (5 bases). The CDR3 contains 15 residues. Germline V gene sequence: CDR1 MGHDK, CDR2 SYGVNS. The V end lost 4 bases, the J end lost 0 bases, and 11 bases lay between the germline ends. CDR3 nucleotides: TGTGCCAGCAGTGTTGCGGGCCCCAGCACAGATACGCAGTATTTT. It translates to CASSVAGPSTDTQYF.

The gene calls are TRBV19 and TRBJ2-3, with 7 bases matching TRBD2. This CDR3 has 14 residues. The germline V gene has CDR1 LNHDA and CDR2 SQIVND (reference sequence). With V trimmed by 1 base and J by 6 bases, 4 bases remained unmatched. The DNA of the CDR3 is TGTGCCAGTAGTATAGTTGGCGGGGGTGATACGCAGTATTTT. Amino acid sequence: CASSIVGGGDTQYF.

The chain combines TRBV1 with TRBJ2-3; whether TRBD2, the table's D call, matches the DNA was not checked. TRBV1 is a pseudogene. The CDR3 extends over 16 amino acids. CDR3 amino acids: CTSSQDRLADTDTQYF. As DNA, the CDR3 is TGCACCAGCAGCCAAGATAGGCTAGCGGACACAGATACGCAGTATTTT.

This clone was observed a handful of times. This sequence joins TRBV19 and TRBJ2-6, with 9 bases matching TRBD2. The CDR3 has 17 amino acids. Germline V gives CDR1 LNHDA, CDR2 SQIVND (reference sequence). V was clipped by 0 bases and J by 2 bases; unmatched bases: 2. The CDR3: CASSIERGGTGANVLTF. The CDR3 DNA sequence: TGTGCCAGTAGTATAGAGCGGGGGGGCACTGGGGCCAACGTCCTGACTTTC. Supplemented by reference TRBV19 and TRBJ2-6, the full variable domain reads DGGITQSPKYLFRKEGQNVTLSCEQNLNHDAMYWYRQDPGQGLRLIYYSQIVNDFQKGDIAEGYSVSREKKESFPLTVTSAQKNPTAFYLCASSIERGGTGANVLTFGAGSRLTVL.

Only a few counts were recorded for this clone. The CDR3 DNA follows: TGTGCCAGCAGCTTAGGGTTCGGGAGGGGGGGCGAAGAGACCCAGTACTTC. It specifies CASSLGFGRGGEETQYF. The V call is TRBV7-9, the J call TRBJ2-5, with 8 bases fitting TRBD2. There are 17 residues in the CDR3. The germline gives CDR1 SEHNR, CDR2 FQNEAQ (reference sequence). V trimming: 1 base; J trimming: 3 bases; junction bases outside the gene matches: 10. The full variable domain, in which reference TRBV7-9 and TRBJ2-5 provide the parts outside the CDR3, is DTGVSQNPRHKITKRGQNVTFRCDPISEHNRLYWYRQTLGQGPEFLTYFQNEAQLEKSRLLSDRFSAERPKGSFSTLEIQRTEQGDSAMYLCASSLGFGRGGEETQYFGPGTRLLVL.

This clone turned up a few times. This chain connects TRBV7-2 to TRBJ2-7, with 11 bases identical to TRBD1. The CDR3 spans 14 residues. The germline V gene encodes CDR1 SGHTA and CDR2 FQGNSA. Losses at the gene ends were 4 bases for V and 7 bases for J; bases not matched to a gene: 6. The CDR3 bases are TGTGCCAGCAGCTCCGGGACAGGGGGTCGTGAGCAGTACTTC. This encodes CASSSGTGGREQYF.

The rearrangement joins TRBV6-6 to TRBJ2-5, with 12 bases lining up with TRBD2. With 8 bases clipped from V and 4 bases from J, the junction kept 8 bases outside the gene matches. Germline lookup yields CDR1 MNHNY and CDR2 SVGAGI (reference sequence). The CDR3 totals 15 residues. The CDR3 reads CASGASGGGRETQYF. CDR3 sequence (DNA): TGTGCCAGCGGGGCTAGCGGGGGGGGACGAGAGACCCAGTACTTC.

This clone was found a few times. The CDR3 DNA follows: TGTGCCAGCAGCTTAGGCGGGGGGGCGGCAGATACGCAGTATTTT. Translation: CASSLGGGAADTQYF. V gene TRBV11-3 combines with J gene TRBJ2-3, with 9 bases matching TRBD2. In germline, CDR1 is SGHNT, CDR2 YENEEA. The CDR3 runs to 15 residues. The ends lost 1 base at V and 4 bases at J; junction bases unmatched: 3.

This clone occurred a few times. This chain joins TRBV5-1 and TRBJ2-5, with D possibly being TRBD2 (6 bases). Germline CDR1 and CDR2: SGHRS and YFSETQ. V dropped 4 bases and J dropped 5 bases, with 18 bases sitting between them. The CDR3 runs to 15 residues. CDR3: CASSTGTGAGETQYF. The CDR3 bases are TGCGCCAGCAGCACTGGGACGGGCGCGGGGGAGACCCAGTACTTC.

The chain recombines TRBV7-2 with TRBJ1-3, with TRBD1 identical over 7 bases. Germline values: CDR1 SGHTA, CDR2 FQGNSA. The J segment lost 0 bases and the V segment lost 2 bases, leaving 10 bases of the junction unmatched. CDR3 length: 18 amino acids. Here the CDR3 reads CASSLTSRQGNSGNTIYF. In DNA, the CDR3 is TGTGCCAGCAGCTTAACTTCCAGACAGGGAAACTCTGGAAACACCATATATTTT.

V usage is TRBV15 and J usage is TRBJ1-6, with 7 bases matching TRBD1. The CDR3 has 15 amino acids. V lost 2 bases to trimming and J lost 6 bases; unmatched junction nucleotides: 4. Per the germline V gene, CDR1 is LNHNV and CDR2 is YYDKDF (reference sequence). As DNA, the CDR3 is TGTGCCACCAGCAGATCGCGGGACAGTAATTCACCCCTCCACTTT. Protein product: CATSRSRDSNSPLHF.

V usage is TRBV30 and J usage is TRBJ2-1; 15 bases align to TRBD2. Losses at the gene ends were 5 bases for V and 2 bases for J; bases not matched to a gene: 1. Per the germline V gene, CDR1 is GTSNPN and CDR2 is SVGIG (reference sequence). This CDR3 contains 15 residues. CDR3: CAWGLAGGPYNEQFF. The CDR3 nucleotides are TGTGCCTGGGGACTAGCGGGGGGGCCCTACAATGAGCAGTTCTTC.

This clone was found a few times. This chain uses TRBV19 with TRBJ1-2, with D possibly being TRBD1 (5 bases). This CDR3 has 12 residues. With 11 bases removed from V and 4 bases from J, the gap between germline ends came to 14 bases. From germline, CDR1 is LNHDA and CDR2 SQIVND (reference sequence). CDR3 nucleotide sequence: TGTGCCGGGTACAGGTTTGGCTATGGCTACACCTTC. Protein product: CAGYRFGYGYTF.

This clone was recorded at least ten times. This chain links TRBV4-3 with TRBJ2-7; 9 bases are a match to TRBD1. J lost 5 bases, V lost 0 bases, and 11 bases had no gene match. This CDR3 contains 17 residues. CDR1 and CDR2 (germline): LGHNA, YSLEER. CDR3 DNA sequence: TGCGCCAGCAGCCAAGATCATTTTAGGGGACAGGGCCACGAGCAGTACTTC. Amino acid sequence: CASSQDHFRGQGHEQYF.

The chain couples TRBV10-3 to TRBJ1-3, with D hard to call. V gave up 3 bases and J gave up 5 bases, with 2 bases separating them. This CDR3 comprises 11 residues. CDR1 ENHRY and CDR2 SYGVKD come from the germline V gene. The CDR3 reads CAISDRNTIYF. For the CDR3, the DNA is TGTGCCATCAGTGATAGAAACACCATATATTTT.

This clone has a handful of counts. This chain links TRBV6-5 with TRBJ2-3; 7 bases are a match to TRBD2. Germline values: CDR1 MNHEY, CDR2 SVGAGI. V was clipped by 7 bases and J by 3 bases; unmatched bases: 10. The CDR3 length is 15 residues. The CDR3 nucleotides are TGTGCCAGCACCCCTCGAGCGGGGCCAACAGATACGCAGTATTTT. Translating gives CASTPRAGPTDTQYF.

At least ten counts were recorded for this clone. CDR3 protein: CASSPGTGGHNEQFF. The DNA of the CDR3 is TGTGCCAGCAGCCCCGGGACAGGGGGCCACAATGAGCAGTTCTTC. The chain couples TRBV7-2 to TRBJ2-1, with 12 nucleotides matching TRBD1. Trimming removed 5 bases from V and 5 bases from J; junction bases left unmatched: 4. CDR3 length: 15 amino acids. Germline V gene lookup returns CDR1 SGHTA and CDR2 FQGNSA.

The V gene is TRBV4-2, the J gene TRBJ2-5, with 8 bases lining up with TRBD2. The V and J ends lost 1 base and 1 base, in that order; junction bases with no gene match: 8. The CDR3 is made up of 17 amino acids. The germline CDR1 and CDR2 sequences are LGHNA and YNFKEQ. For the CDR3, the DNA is TGTGCCAGCAGCCAAGGAATCGGGGGGGGCATCCAAGAGACCCAGTACTTC. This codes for CASSQGIGGGIQETQYF.

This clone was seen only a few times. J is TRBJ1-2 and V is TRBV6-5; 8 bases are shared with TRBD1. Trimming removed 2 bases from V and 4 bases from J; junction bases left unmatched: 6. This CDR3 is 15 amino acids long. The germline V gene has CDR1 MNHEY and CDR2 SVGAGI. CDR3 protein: CASSYKGTGSYGYTF. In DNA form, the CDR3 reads TGTGCCAGCAGTTACAAGGGGACAGGAAGCTATGGCTACACCTTC.

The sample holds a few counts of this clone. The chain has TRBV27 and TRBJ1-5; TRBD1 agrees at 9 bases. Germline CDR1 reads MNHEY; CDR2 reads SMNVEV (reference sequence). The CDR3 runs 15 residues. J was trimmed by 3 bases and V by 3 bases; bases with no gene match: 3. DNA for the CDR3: TGTGCCAGCAGTTTTGGGACAGGGTCCAATCAGCCCCAGCATTTT. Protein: CASSFGTGSNQPQHF.

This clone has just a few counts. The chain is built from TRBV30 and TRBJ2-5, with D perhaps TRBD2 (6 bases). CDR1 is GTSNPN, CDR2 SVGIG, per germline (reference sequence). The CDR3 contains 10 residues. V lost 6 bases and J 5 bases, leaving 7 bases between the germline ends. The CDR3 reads CACAGETQYF. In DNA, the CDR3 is TGTGCCTGTGCGGGGGAGACCCAGTACTTC.

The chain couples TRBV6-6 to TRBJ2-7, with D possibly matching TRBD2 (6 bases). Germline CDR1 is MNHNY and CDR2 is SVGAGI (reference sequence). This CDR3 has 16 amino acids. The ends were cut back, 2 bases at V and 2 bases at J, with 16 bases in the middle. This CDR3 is CASSYAGPPGTYEQYF. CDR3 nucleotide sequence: TGTGCCAGCAGTTACGCGGGACCACCCGGGACCTACGAGCAGTACTTC.

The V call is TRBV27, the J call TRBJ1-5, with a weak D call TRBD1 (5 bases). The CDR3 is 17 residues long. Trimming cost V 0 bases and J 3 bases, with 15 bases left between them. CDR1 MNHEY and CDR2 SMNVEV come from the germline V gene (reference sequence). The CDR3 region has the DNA TGTGCCAGCAGTTTATCGAAGATTAGGGGTCTCAATCAGCCCCAGCATTTT. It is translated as CASSLSKIRGLNQPQHF.

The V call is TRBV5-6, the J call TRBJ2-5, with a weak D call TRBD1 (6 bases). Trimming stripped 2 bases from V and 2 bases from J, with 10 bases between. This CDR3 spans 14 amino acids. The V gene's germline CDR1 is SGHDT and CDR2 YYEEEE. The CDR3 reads CASSLGQLQETQYF. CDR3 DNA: TGTGCCAGCAGCTTAGGACAGCTGCAAGAGACCCAGTACTTC.

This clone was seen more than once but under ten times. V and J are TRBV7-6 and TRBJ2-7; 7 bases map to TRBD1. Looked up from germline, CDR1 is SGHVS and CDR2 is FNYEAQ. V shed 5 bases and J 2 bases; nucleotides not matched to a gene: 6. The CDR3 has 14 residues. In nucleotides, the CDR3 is TGTGCCAGCAGCCCCAGACAGGGCCCCTACGAGCAGTACTTC. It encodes CASSPRQGPYEQYF.

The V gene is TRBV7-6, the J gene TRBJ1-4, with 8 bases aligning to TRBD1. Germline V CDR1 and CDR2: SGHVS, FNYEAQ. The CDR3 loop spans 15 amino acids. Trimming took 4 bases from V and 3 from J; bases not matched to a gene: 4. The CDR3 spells CASSSRTGSNEKLFF. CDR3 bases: TGTGCCAGCAGCTCCCGGACAGGGTCTAATGAAAAACTGTTTTTT.

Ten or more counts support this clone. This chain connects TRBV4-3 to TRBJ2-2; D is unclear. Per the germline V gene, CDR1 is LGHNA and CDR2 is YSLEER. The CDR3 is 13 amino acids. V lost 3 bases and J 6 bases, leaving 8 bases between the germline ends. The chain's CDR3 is CASSHKFPGELFF. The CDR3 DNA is TGCGCCAGCAGCCACAAATTCCCCGGGGAGCTGTTTTTT.

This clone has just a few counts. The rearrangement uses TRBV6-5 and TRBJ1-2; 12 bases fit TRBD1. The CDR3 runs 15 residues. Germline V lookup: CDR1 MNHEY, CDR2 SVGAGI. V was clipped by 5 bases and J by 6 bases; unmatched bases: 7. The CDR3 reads CASSVPGQGAHGYTF. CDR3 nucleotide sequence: TGTGCCAGCAGTGTACCGGGACAGGGGGCTCATGGCTACACCTTC.

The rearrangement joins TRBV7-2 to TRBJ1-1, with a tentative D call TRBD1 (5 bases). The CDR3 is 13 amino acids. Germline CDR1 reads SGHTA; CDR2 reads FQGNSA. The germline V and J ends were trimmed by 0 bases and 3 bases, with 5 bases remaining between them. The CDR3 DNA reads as TGTGCCAGCAGCTTAGCAGGGGACACTGAAGCTTTCTTT. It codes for CASSLAGDTEAFF.

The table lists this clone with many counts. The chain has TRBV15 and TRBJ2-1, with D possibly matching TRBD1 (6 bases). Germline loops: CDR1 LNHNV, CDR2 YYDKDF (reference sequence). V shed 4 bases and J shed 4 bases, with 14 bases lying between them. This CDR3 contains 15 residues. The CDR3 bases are TGTGCCACCAGCACCGCAGACAGGTATTACAATGAGCAGTTCTTC. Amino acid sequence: CATSTADRYYNEQFF. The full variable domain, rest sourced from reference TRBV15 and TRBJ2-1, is DAMVIQNPRYQVTQFGKPVTLSCSQTLNHNVMYWYQQKSSQAPKLLFHYYDKDFNNEADTPDNFQSRRPNTSFCFLDIRSPGLGDTAMYLCATSTADRYYNEQFFGPGTRLTVL.

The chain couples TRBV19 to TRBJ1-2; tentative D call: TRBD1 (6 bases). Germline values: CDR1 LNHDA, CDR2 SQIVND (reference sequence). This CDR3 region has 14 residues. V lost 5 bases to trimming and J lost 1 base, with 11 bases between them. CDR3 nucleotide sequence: TGTGCCAGTAGTGTGACAGGATTTAACTATGGCTACACCTTC. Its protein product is CASSVTGFNYGYTF.